The 22 T cell receptor beta chains reported below all come from one sample, sequenced in a study of blood T cell repertoires in COVID-19. Data came from immunoSEQ multiplex PCR; TCRdb stores just in-frame clones and leaves some out. The sample includes 200,000 to 250,000 clones, around 82% of them seen just once. The sequenced sample consisted of peripheral blood. These receptors came from a woman in her twenties or thirties who had recovered from COVID-19.

The chain links TRBV28 to TRBJ2-2; D is perhaps TRBD2 (6 bases). V was cut by 7 bases and J by 1 base, with 13 bases left in between. This CDR3 spans 15 amino acids. The V gene's germline CDR1 is MDHEN and CDR2 SYDVKM. The DNA for the CDR3 is TGTGCCAGCATGGGGGAGGAGATGAACACCGGGGAGCTGTTTTTT. Translating gives CASMGEEMNTGELFF.

The chain joins TRBV5-1 to TRBJ2-7; weak D call: TRBD1 (6 bases). V lost 5 bases, J lost 3 bases, and 18 bases lay in between. CDR3 length: 15 residues. Looked up from germline, CDR1 is SGHRS and CDR2 is YFSETQ. DNA of the CDR3: TGCGCCAGCAGGTCATCGCAAGGGGGAATCTACGAGCAGTACTTC. It is translated as CASRSSQGGIYEQYF.

This clone was observed once. The chain uses TRBV12-3 or TRBV12-4 and TRBJ2-1; 13 positions match TRBD2. The CDR3 consists of 13 residues. With 5 bases clipped from V and 15 bases from J, the junction kept 7 bases outside the gene matches. The CDR3 DNA sequence: TGTGCCAGCAGTCTCGGACTAGCGGGAGCTACGTTCTTC. Its protein is CASSLGLAGATFF.

The CDR3: CAWSVGLNYGYTF. CDR3 coding DNA: TGTGCCTGGAGTGTTGGCCTTAACTATGGCTACACCTTC. The chain joins TRBV30 to TRBJ1-2; D not certain. Germline V gene sequence: CDR1 GTSNPN, CDR2 SVGIG (reference sequence). The CDR3 is made up of 13 amino acids. Trimming left V 0 bases short and J 1 base short, with 6 bases between.

This clone was seen more than once but under ten times. The J gene is TRBJ1-1, the V gene TRBV3-1 (or the pseudogene TRBV3-2); 9 bases line up with TRBD1. Per the germline V gene, CDR1 is LGHDT and CDR2 is YNNKEL (reference sequence). This CDR3 spans 15 amino acids. The V segment lost 4 bases and the J segment 3 bases; nucleotides outside the gene matches: 6. The CDR3 DNA follows: TGTGCCAGCAGCCCTACAGGGGGCGGGGACACTGAAGCTTTCTTT. Translating gives CASSPTGGGDTEAFF.

V gene TRBV7-9 combines with J gene TRBJ2-1; possible D gene TRBD2, 6 bases. CDR3 length: 12 amino acids. V lost 5 bases and J lost 7, with 9 bases in between. Germline V gene data show CDR1 as SEHNR and CDR2 as FQNEAQ (reference sequence). CDR3 amino acids: CASSLGLNEQFF. As DNA, the CDR3 is TGTGCCAGCAGCCTGGGACTTAATGAGCAGTTCTTC. Using reference TRBV7-9 and TRBJ2-1 for the parts outside the CDR3, the full variable domain is DTGVSQNPRHKITKRGQNVTFRCDPISEHNRLYWYRQTLGQGPEFLTYFQNEAQLEKSRLLSDRFSAERPKGSFSTLEIQRTEQGDSAMYLCASSLGLNEQFFGPGTRLTVL.

A remark on this clone: The junction and the germline gene differ at one end; a read error may be behind it. The J gene is TRBJ2-7, the V gene TRBV28; possible D gene TRBD2, 5 bases. The CDR3 is made up of 14 amino acids. Germline V lookup: CDR1 MDHEN, CDR2 SYDVKM. Written as DNA, the CDR3 is TGTGCCAGCAGTTTATTTATCACTGATCGGCCCGGGGACTTC. It codes for CASSLFITDRPGDF.

V is TRBV3-1 (or the pseudogene TRBV3-2) and J is TRBJ1-5, with 7 bases lining up with TRBD1. The CDR3 is 18 residues long. Per germline, CDR1 LGHDT and CDR2 YNNKEL (reference sequence). With V trimmed by 1 base and J by 0 bases, 9 bases remained unmatched. The CDR3 spells CASSQGGTELYSNQPQHF. DNA of the CDR3: TGTGCCAGCAGCCAAGGTGGGACAGAACTTTATAGCAATCAGCCCCAGCATTTT.

This clone showed up just a few times. The CDR3 nucleotides are TGCGCCAGCAGCCAAGTAAGAAACACCATATATTTT. It translates to CASSQVRNTIYF. The chain combines TRBV4-1 with TRBJ1-3; D ambiguous. V was clipped by 1 base and J by 5 bases, with 3 bases between them. Germline CDR1 and CDR2: MGHRA and YSYEKL. This CDR3 comprises 12 residues.

The rearrangement links TRBV27 to TRBJ1-2, with 8 bases that match TRBD1. Trimming removed 5 bases from V and 8 bases from J; junction bases left unmatched: 7. The CDR3 contains 13 residues. Germline values: CDR1 MNHEY, CDR2 SMNVEV (reference sequence). The CDR3 DNA follows: TGTGCCAGCAGTCTTCAGGACAGGGAAGGCTACACCTTC. It specifies CASSLQDREGYTF.

This chain joins TRBV12-3 or TRBV12-4 and TRBJ2-1, with 7 nucleotides matching TRBD1. This CDR3 spans 13 amino acids. V was clipped by 6 bases and J by 15 bases; unmatched bases: 14. The CDR3 region has the DNA TGTGCCAGCAGGGACAGGCCGAGGGTGTCTCCGTTCTTC. This encodes CASRDRPRVSPFF.

This clone was observed once. V gene TRBV3-1 (or the pseudogene TRBV3-2) combines with J gene TRBJ2-1; 13 nucleotides line up with TRBD2. Per the germline V gene, CDR1 is LGHDT and CDR2 is YNNKEL (reference sequence). J was trimmed by 7 bases and V by 9 bases; bases with no gene match: 9. The CDR3 contains 15 residues. The DNA for the CDR3 is TGTGCCAGTCAGCTGGGACTAGCGGGAAATAATGAGCAGTTCTTC. Its translation: CASQLGLAGNNEQFF.

The chain employs TRBV5-4 and TRBJ1-1; D not resolved. The CDR3 runs to 14 residues. The V gene lost 3 bases and the J gene lost 6 bases, with 15 bases spanning the gap. Germline values: CDR1 SGHNT, CDR2 YYREEE (reference sequence). The DNA of the CDR3 is TGTGCCAGCAGCTCTCGAGGCTCGTCCGCTGAAGCTTTCTTT. Its protein product is CASSSRGSSAEAFF.

This clone was found a few times. V usage is TRBV21-1 and J usage is TRBJ1-1. TRBV21-1 is a documented pseudogene. CDR3 length equals 15 residues. CDR3 nucleotides: TGTGCCAGCAGCAAAGAGGAGGGCGAGAACACTGAAGCTTTCTTT. Translation gives CASSKEEGENTEAFF.

V usage is TRBV6-5 and J usage is TRBJ1-2; TRBD1 matches 9 bases. This CDR3 has 15 amino acids. Trimming at V came to 5 bases and at J to 4 bases, leaving 8 bases not matched to a gene. Per germline, CDR1 MNHEY and CDR2 SVGAGI. CDR3 nucleotide sequence: TGTGCCAGCAGTCTTACAGGGGGCGGAAGCTATGGCTACACCTTC. It is translated as CASSLTGGGSYGYTF.

The chain couples TRBV24-1 to TRBJ2-7, with 8 nucleotides matching TRBD2. Germline CDR1 is KGHDR and CDR2 is SFDVKD. Trimming took 4 bases from V and 3 from J; bases not matched to a gene: 7. CDR3 length equals 15 residues. The CDR3, as DNA: TGTGCCACCAGTGACGATACTAGCGGACACTACGAGCAGTACTTC. Translated: CATSDDTSGHYEQYF.

J is TRBJ2-1 and V is TRBV27; weak D call: TRBD2 (6 bases). V lost 1 base, J lost 6 bases, and 13 bases lay in between. Germline V gives CDR1 MNHEY, CDR2 SMNVEV (reference sequence). The CDR3 is 15 residues long. The CDR3 coding sequence is TGTGCCAGCAGTTTATACGGGAGTAGCCCCAATGAGCAGTTCTTC. It specifies CASSLYGSSPNEQFF.

The chain couples TRBV6-4 to TRBJ2-1; 8 nucleotides align to TRBD2. The V and J ends lost 0 bases and 4 bases, in that order; junction bases with no gene match: 8. CDR1 and CDR2 (germline): MRHNA, SNTAGT. The CDR3 totals 17 residues. CDR3 in amino acids: CASSDSGGGLDYNEQFF. The CDR3 DNA reads as TGTGCCAGCAGTGACTCAGGCGGGGGACTAGATTACAATGAGCAGTTCTTC.

The gene calls are TRBV5-1 and TRBJ2-2, with 7 nucleotides matching TRBD2. Germline V gives CDR1 SGHRS, CDR2 YFSETQ. V lost 7 bases and J lost 5; bases outside the gene matches: 11. The CDR3 is 15 residues long. Here the CDR3 reads CASQAPGRGTGELFF. In DNA form, the CDR3 reads TGCGCCAGCCAAGCACCAGGGAGGGGAACCGGGGAGCTGTTTTTT.

The chain carries TRBV11-2 and TRBJ2-1, with D possibly being TRBD1 (6 bases). V was trimmed by 5 bases and J by 9 bases, leaving 17 bases between them. The CDR3 has 14 amino acids. The germline V gene has CDR1 SGHAT and CDR2 FQNNGV. The CDR3 DNA reads as TGTGCCAGCAGCCCCGGGACACTCGGCACTGAGCAGTTCTTC. Its translation: CASSPGTLGTEQFF.

As DNA, the CDR3 is TGTGCCAGCAGCTTGAACAGAAAAGAGACCCAGTACTTC. Amino acid sequence: CASSLNRKETQYF. This chain connects TRBV5-6 to TRBJ2-5; D uncertain. V gave up 1 base and J gave up 3 bases, with 7 bases separating them. Germline lookup yields CDR1 SGHDT and CDR2 YYEEEE. The CDR3 totals 13 residues.

This clone was seen a few times. The V and J genes are TRBV5-4 and TRBJ2-1; D is perhaps TRBD2 (6 bases). The ends were cut back, 6 bases at V and 4 bases at J, with 14 bases in the middle. The CDR3 consists of 14 residues. The germline V gene encodes CDR1 SGHNT and CDR2 YYREEE (reference sequence). CDR3 bases: TGTGCCAGCACCTTTAACGGGGGTTACAATGAGCAGTTCTTC. Its translation is CASTFNGGYNEQFF.